This T cell receptor beta chain derives from a study of CD8+CD57+ T cells in acquired aplastic anemia (dated by TCRdb to the late 2010s). Broadly, across the study: DNA extracted from sorted CD4+ and CD8+ cells had a mean of about 3.2 ug, with a range of roughly 0.17 to 27.4 ug. An average of approximately 10 million reads for CD4+ cells and approximately 12 million reads for CD8+ cells was obtained from healthy donor samples.

V lost 6 bases and J lost 3 bases, and the count of bases not matched to a germline gene is 4. CDR1 and CDR2, looked up from the germline V gene, are MNHEY and SVGEGT. The CDR3 contains 15 residues, cysteine and phenylalanine counted. The retained sequence is limited to the CDR3, 45 bases, with the frame set at the first base. Genomic DNA served as template for TCR beta VDJ combination and CDR3 sequence profiling. An Illumina HiSeq 2000 was the platform used for TCR repertoire sequencing. From the authors' description of their analysis: TRBV/TRBJ rearrangement plots, CDR3 size and DJ length profiles, and Simpson's diversity index were used to evaluate the repertoires. Whichever DNA sequence was most abundant in the deep sequencing data was defined as the immunodominant clone. CDR3 amino acid sequences were checked for sharing across subjects and were also compared against the VDJdb database and published repertoires. The public reads were reprocessed in TCRdb via fastp at Q25 and MiXCR, keeping in-frame beta chains. Each CDR3 protein gets just one entry, which takes the most common genes and DNA from the rows behind it. These V and J calls originate from TCRdb's pipeline instead of the authors' own analysis. The sample data list about 100,000 distinct CDR3 sequences, and around 50% of these were observed just once. The ten largest make up about 32% of the sample.

In this study, sorted CD4+ and CD8+ T cells from the blood of healthy subjects and of severe aplastic anemia patients had their TCR repertoires deep-sequenced. Ficoll-Paque density gradient centrifugation was used to isolate peripheral blood mononuclear cells. Before DNA was extracted, CD4+ and CD8+ T cells were sorted using either FACS or magnetic beads. This clonotype was seen only a few times. Its antigen target is currently unknown. The sample holds no much larger clone one base away, and base qualities are not on file. What the work shows at the level of the full study, not this receptor alone: Roughly 29 CD8+ CDR3 sequences were found in both patients and controls but appeared to be highly expressed in patients and within the immunodominant clones of the patients. No significant difference in CD8+ Simpson's diversity was found between patients and healthy controls (P=0.060).

The sequence derives from a human donor in good health, serving as a control. Sequencing was done on a sample of sorted CD4+, CD8+, or CD8+CD57+ T cells (not recorded which) from PBMCs. This chain is built from TRBV6-2 or TRBV6-3 and TRBJ2-3, with 12 central nucleotides matching TRBD2. The CDR3 region: CASRAGTSGTDTQYF. In nucleotide form, the sequence is TGTGCCAGCAGGGCCGGGACTAGCGGGACAGATACGCAGTATTTT.